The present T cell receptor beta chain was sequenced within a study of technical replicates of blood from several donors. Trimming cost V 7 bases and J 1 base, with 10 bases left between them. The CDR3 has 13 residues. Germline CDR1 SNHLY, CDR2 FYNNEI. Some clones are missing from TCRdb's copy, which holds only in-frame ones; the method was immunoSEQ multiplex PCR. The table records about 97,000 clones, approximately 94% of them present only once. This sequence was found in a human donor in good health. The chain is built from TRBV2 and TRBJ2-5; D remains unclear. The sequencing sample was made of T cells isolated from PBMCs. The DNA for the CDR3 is TGTGCCAGCACCGGTAGTATCCAAGAGACCCAGTACTTC. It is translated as CASTGSIQETQYF.